This T cell receptor beta chain appears in the sequencing data of a study of Graves' ophthalmopathy and Graves' hyperthyroidism (dated by TCRdb to 2017 to 2018). At the level of the whole study: Peripheral blood was collected at initial diagnosis, before any treatment. The study used TCR beta repertoire signatures to distinguish Graves' ophthalmopathy from Graves' hyperthyroidism and to predict progression to ophthalmopathy. In total, under 150 blood samples were TCR-sequenced: 40 to 45 ophthalmopathy, approximately 80 hyperthyroidism and some 17 hyperthyroidism-to-ophthalmopathy patients. A discovery set of 95 to 100 patients (around 40 ophthalmopathy, fewer than 60 stable hyperthyroidism) was enrolled to explore V-J signatures distinguishing ophthalmopathy from hyperthyroidism. The independent validation cohort included 18 hyperthyroidism patients plus 17 patients who later progressed from hyperthyroidism to ophthalmopathy. In several hyperthyroidism patients, the T-cell repertoire of thyroid tissue was compared with the T-cell repertoire of blood. Following sample collection, hyperthyroidism patients were given methimazole at a starting dose of 30 mg daily, and ophthalmopathy patients were given high-dose intravenous methylprednisolone. The 100 discovery patients were randomly split 7:3 into training and test sets. On the study overall, not on this receptor specifically: Sample size was not predetermined statistically, and investigators were not blinded to group allocation. The 13-signature model separated ophthalmopathy from stable hyperthyroidism with 85% to 90% sensitivity and 81.08% specificity in cross-validation, and 80%/75% in the test set. In validation, the model predicted ophthalmopathy progression with about 64% sensitivity and roughly 72% specificity; around twelve predicted patients were CT-confirmed with GO in a median of 6.5 months. Most expanded thyroid clonotypes with frequency above 0.001 were also detected in blood, suggesting blood repertoires may reflect the thyroid immune response.

As encoded in the germline V gene, CDR1 is MNHEY while CDR2 is SVGEGT. From the cysteine through the phenylalanine, the CDR3 covers 16 amino acids. The retained sequence is limited to the CDR3, 48 bases, with the frame set at the first base. V loses 6 bases of germline sequence and J loses 0 bases, and the interval between the two ends is 12 bases. For repertoire sequencing, TCR beta CDR3 regions were amplified from RNA transcripts. A first-round RT-PCR used HTBI primers with the Qiagen OneStep RT-PCR kit, followed by a second-round multiplex PCR, size selection and purification. The libraries underwent paired-end sequencing with 100 bp reads on an Illumina HiSeq2000. In the source study's methods: SOAPnuke was used for read processing, and reads with adapters, uncalled bases, a mean Phred below 15, or no exact constant-primer or identifier match were discarded. COPE v1.2.5 was used to merge high-quality paired reads. Each unique nucleotide sequence was defined as a clonotype, and clonotypes were aligned to IMGT TRB V, D and J references with MiTCR v1.1. Analysis was restricted to V-J combinations with a frequency above 0.0001, which covered 98% to 99.2% of repertoires. For each V-J combination, a TCR clonal expansion and chaos score was defined as the ratio of F50 clonal expansion to chaos observed in the TCRdist matrix. Features were reduced by Welch's t-statistics and random forest to over 10 V-J combinations, which fed a naive Bayes classifier. The Morisita-Horn index was used to measure how similar the thyroid and blood repertoires were. Starting from the raw public reads, TCRdb applied fastp trimming at Q25, assembled clones with MiXCR and retained in-frame beta chains. Entries that share a CDR3 protein sequence are merged under the most common genes and DNA. These V and J calls derive from TCRdb rather than the authors' analysis. The sample contains about 180,000 distinct CDR3 sequences, 30% to 45% of them found a single time. 4.5% to 6% of the sample goes to the ten largest clones.

Concerning this clonotype: Its antigen remains undetermined. The record has no base qualities; no much larger clone is one base away.

The ophthalmopathy patients had moderately to severely active disease, with a Clinical Activity Score of 3 or higher, a NOSPECS grade of 4 or higher, and a disease duration of less than 3 months. Anyone with other autoimmune diseases, uncontrolled infections, pregnancy or lactation was excluded from the study. Diagnosis relied on clinical symptoms, serum thyroxine, TRAb, thyroid ultrasound and orbital computed tomography. PBMCs were isolated from 7.5 to 10 ml of fresh peripheral blood by Ficoll-Paque density gradient centrifugation. Trizol reagent was used to extract the total RNA, and its quality was then checked on an Agilent 2100 Bioanalyzer.

This receptor was obtained from a middle-aged woman with Graves' ophthalmopathy. Donor details come from another sample of the same person, matched by shared clones. The chain couples TRBV6-2 or TRBV6-3 to TRBJ1-6, with a weak D call of TRBD1 (6 bases match). The sample consisted of peripheral blood. In nucleotide form, the sequence is TGTGCCAGCAGCCTCACAGGGAACTCCTATAATTCACCCCTCCACTTT. Its protein product is CASSLTGNSYNSPLHF.